This T cell receptor beta chain was identified during a study of blood T cell repertoires in COVID-19. The overall study: Both acute and convalescent COVID-19 samples were obtained from the United States, Italy and Spain. PBMCs, B-cell-depleted T cells, or T cells were the source of the cDNA or gDNA that made up the material.

Trimming left V 4 bases short and J 8 bases short, with 15 bases between. Germline CDR1 reads LGHNA; CDR2 reads YNFKEQ. The CDR3 has 14 amino acids. Participant-given clinical history determined each cohort assignment. The study counted Cohort 3 donors as recovered given two negative PCRs, clearance, or symptom resolution. Libraries were prepared by immunoSEQ multiplex PCR; TCRdb keeps only in-frame clonotypes and omits some of them. The table lists roughly 180,000 clones, more than 65% of them singletons, with roughly 18% in the top ten. This clonotype originated in a man in his 60s who had recovered from COVID-19. Sequencing was done on a sample of PBMCs or T cells enriched from blood (not recorded which). This sequence joins TRBV4-2 and TRBJ2-1; D is undetermined. The CDR3 DNA reads TGTGCCAGCAGCCCACGACTCCGCCCGGATGAGCAGTTCTTC. Protein sequence: CASSPRLRPDEQFF.